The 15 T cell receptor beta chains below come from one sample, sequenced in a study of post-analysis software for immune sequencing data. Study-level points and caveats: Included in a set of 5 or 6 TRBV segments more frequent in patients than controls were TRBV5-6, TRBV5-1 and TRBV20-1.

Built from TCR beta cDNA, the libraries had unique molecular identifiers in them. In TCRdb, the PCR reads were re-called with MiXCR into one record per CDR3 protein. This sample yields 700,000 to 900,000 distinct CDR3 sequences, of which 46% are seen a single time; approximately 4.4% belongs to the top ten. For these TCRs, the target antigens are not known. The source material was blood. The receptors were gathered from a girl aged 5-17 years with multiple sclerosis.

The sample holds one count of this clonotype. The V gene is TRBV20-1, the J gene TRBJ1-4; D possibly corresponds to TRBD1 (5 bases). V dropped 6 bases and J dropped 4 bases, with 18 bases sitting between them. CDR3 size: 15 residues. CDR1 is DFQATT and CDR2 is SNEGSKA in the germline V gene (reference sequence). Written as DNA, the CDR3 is TGCAGTGCCCTGGGAGGGGAAGGCGATAATGAAAAACTGTTTTTT. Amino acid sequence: CSALGGEGDNEKLFF.

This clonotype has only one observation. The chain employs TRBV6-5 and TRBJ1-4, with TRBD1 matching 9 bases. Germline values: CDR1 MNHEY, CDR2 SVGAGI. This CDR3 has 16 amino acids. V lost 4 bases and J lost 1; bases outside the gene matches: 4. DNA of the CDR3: TGTGCCAGCAGTTGGGGACAGGGAGGAACTAATGAAAAACTGTTTTTT. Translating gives CASSWGQGGTNEKLFF.

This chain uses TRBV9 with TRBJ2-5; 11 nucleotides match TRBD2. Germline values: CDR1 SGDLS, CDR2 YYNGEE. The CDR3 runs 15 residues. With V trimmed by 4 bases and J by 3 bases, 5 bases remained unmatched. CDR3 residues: CASSPGLAEKETQYF. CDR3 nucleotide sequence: TGTGCCAGCAGCCCGGGACTAGCGGAAAAAGAGACCCAGTACTTC.

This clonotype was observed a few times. The CDR3 protein is CASSLTQGSYEQYF. The CDR3 bases are TGCGCCAGCAGCTTGACGCAGGGCTCCTACGAGCAGTACTTC. The chain is built from TRBV5-1 and TRBJ2-7, with a weak D call TRBD1 (5 bases). CDR1 and CDR2 from the germline V gene are SGHRS and YFSETQ. V was shortened by 1 base and J by 0 bases, with 8 bases between the two germline ends. The CDR3 is 14 residues long.

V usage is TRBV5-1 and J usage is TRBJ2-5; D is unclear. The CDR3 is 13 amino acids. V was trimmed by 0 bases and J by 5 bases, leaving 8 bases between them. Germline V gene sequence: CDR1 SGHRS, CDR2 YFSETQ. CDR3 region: CASSLEGPETQYF. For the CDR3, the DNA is TGCGCCAGCAGCTTGGAGGGCCCTGAGACCCAGTACTTC.

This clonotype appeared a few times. CDR3 in amino acids: CASRPGPIQETQYF. For the CDR3, the DNA is TGTGCCAGCAGACCGGGACCGATCCAAGAGACCCAGTACTTC. This chain links TRBV6-6 with TRBJ2-5, with D perhaps TRBD1 or TRBD2 (5 bases each). CDR1 and CDR2 (germline): MNHNY, SVGAGI (reference sequence). The ends were cut back, 6 bases at V and 1 base at J, with 12 bases in the middle. The CDR3 is 14 residues long.

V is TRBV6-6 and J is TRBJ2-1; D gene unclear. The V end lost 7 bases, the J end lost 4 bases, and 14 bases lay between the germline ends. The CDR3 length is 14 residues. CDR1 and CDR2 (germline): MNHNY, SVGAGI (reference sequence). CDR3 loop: CASKQFAAYNEQFF. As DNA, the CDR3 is TGTGCCAGCAAACAATTCGCGGCTTACAATGAGCAGTTCTTC.

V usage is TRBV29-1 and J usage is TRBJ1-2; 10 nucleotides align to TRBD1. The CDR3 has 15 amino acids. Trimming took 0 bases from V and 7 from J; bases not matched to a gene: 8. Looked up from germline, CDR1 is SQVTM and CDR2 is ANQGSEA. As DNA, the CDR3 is TGCAGCGTTGAAGATCTCGGGACAGGGGTCGGTGGCTACACCTTC. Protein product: CSVEDLGTGVGGYTF.

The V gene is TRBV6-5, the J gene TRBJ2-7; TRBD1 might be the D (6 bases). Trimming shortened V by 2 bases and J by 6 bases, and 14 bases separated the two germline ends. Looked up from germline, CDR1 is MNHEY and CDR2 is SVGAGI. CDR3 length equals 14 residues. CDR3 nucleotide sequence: TGTGCCAGCAGTTACGGGGGCCAGGGTAGCGAGCAGTACTTC. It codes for CASSYGGQGSEQYF.

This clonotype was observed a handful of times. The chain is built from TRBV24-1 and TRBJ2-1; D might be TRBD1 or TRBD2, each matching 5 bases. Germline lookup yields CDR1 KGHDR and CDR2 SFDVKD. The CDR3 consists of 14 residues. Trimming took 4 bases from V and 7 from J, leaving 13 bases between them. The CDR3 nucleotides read TGTGCCACCAGTGACACCGGGGCTCTGAATGAGCAGTTCTTC. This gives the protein CATSDTGALNEQFF.

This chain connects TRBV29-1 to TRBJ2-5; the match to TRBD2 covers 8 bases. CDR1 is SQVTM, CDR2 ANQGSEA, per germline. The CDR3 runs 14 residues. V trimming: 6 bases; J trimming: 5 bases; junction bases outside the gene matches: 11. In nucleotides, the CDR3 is TGCAGCGTCAAACTAGCGGTACAATGGGAGACCCAGTACTTC. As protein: CSVKLAVQWETQYF.

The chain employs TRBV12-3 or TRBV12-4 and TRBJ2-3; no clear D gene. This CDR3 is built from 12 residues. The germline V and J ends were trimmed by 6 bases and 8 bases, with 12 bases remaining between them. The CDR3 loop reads CASSPSQVTQYF. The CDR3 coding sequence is TGTGCCAGCAGCCCCAGCCAGGTTACGCAGTATTTT.

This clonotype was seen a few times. The CDR3 sequence: CAISTSGSSDYEQYF. CDR3 nucleotide sequence: TGTGCCATCAGCACTAGCGGGAGTTCGGACTACGAGCAGTACTTC. The rearrangement uses TRBV10-3 and TRBJ2-7, with TRBD2 matching over 11 bases. The CDR3 loop spans 15 amino acids. V dropped 6 bases and J dropped 3; count of bases not matched to a gene: 7. Per the germline V gene, CDR1 is ENHRY and CDR2 is SYGVKD.

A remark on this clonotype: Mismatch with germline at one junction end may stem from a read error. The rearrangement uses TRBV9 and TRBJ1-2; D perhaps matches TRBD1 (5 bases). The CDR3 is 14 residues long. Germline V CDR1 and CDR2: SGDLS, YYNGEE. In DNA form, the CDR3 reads TGTGCCGGCAGCCCCCAAGCGGGGGTGAATGGCTACACCTTC. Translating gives CAGSPQAGVNGYTF.

The CDR3 is CASRQGLAAHNEQFF. CDR3 nucleotides: TGTGCCAGCAGGCAGGGACTAGCCGCTCACAATGAGCAGTTCTTC. J is TRBJ2-1 and V is TRBV3-1; 9 positions agree with TRBD2. The CDR3 spans 15 residues. Germline CDR1 reads LGHDT; CDR2 reads YNNKEL (reference sequence). V shed 6 bases, J shed 5 bases, and the junction held 8 bases outside the gene matches.